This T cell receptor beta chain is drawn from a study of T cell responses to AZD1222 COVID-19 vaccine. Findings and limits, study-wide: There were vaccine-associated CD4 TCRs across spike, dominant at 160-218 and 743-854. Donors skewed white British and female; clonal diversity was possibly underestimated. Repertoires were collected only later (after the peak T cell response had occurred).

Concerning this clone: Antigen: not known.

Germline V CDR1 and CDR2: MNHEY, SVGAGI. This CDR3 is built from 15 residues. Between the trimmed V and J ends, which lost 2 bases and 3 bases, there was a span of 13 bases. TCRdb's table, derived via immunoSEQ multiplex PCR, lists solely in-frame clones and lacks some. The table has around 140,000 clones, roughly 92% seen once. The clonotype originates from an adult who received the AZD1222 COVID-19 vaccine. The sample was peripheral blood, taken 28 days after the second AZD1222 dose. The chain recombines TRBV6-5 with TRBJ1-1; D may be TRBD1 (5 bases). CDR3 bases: TGTGCCAGCAGTTACAACAACCTGGGGGACACTGAAGCTTTCTTT. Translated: CASSYNNLGDTEAFF.